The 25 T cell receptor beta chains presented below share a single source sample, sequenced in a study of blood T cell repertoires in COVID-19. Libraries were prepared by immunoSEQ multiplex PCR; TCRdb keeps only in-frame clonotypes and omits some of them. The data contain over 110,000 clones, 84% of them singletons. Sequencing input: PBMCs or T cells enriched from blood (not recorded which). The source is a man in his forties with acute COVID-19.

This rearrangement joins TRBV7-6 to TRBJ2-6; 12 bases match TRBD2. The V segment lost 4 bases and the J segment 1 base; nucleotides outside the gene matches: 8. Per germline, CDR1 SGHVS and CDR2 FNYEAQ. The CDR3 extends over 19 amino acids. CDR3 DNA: TGTGCCAGCAGCTCGATCGGACTAGCGGGGAGATCTGGGGCCAACGTCCTGACTTTC. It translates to CASSSIGLAGRSGANVLTF.

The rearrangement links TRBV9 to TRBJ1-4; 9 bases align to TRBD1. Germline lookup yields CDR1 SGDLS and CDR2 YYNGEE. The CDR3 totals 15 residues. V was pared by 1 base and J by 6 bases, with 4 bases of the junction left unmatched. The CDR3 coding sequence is TGTGCCAGCAGCGTACGGACAGGGGAGGATGAAAAACTGTTTTTT. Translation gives CASSVRTGEDEKLFF. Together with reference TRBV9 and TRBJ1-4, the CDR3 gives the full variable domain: DSGVTQTPKHLITATGQRVTLRCSPRSGDLSVYWYQQSLDQGLQFLIQYYNGEERAKGNILERFSAQQFPDLHSELNLSSLELGDSALYFCASSVRTGEDEKLFFGSGTQLSVL.

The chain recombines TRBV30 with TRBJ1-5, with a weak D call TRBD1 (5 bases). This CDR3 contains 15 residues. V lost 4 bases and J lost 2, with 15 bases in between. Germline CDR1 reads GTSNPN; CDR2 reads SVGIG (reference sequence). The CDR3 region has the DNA TGTGCCTGGACGCAGGTGGGGCAAGGCAATCAGCCCCAGCATTTT. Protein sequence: CAWTQVGQGNQPQHF. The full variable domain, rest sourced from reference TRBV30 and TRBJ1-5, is SQTIHQWPATLVQPVGSPLSLECTVEGTSNPNLYWYRQAAGRGLQLLFYSVGIGQISSEVPQNLSASRPQDRQFILSSKKLLLSDSGFYLCAWTQVGQGNQPQHFGDGTRLSIL.

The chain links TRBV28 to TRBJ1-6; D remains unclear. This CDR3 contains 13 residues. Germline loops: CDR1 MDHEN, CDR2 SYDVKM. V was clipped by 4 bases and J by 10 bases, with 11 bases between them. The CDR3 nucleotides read TGTGCCAGCAGTTCAATCGGCAGGTCACCCCTCCACTTT. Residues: CASSSIGRSPLHF.

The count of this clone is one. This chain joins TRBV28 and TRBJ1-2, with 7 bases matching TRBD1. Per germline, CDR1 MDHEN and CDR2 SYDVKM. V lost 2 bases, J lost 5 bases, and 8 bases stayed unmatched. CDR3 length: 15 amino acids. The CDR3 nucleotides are TGTGCCAGCAGTTTACCCGGGACAGTCCGGTATGGCTACACCTTC. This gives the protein CASSLPGTVRYGYTF.

CDR3 amino acids: CASSMAETETQYF. The CDR3 coding sequence is TGTGCCAGTAGTATGGCCGAAACGGAGACCCAGTACTTC. The V call is TRBV19, the J call TRBJ2-5, with D uncertain. Germline V gives CDR1 LNHDA, CDR2 SQIVND (reference sequence). The ends were cut back, 3 bases at V and 5 bases at J, with 10 bases in the middle. CDR3 length: 13 amino acids.

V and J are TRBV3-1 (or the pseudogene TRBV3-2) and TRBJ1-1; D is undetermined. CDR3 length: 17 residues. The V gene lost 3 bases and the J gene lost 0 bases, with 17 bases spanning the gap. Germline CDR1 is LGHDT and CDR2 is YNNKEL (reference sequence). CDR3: CASSHEALALMNTEAFF. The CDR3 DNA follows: TGTGCCAGCAGCCATGAGGCACTCGCCCTCATGAACACTGAAGCTTTCTTT.

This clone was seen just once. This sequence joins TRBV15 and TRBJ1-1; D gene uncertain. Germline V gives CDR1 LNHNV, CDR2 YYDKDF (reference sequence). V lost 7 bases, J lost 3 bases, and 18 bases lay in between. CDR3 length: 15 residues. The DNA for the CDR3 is TGTGCCACCACTCCGATTGGTCAACGAGACACTGAAGCTTTCTTT. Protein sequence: CATTPIGQRDTEAFF. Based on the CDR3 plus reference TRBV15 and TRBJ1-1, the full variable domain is DAMVIQNPRYQVTQFGKPVTLSCSQTLNHNVMYWYQQKSSQAPKLLFHYYDKDFNNEADTPDNFQSRRPNTSFCFLDIRSPGLGDTAMYLCATTPIGQRDTEAFFGQGTRLTVV.

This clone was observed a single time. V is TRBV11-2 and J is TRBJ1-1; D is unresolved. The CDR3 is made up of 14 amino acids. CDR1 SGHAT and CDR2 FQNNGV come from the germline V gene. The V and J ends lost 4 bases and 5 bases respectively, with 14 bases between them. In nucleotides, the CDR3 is TGTGCCAGCAGCTCCATAACTGAAAGTACTGAAGCTTTCTTT. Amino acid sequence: CASSSITESTEAFF.

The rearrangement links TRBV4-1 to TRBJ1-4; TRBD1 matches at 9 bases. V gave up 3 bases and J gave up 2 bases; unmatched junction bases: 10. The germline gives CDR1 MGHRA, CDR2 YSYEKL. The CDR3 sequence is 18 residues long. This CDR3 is CASSHTSPGTGTNEKLFF. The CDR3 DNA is TGCGCCAGCAGCCATACCTCCCCCGGGACAGGGACTAATGAAAAACTGTTTTTT.

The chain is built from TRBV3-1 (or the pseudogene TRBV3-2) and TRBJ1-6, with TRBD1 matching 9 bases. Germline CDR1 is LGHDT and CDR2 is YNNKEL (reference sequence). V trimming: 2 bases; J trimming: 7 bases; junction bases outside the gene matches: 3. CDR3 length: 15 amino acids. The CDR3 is CASSQWDRVNSPLHF. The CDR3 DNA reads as TGTGCCAGCAGCCAATGGGACAGGGTAAATTCACCCCTCCACTTT.

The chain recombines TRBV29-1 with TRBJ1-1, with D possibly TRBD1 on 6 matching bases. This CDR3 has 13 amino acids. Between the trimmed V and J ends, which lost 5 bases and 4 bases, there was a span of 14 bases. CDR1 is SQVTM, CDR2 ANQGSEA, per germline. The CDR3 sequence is CSVWGGLSTEAFF. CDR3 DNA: TGCAGCGTTTGGGGGGGCTTGAGCACTGAAGCTTTCTTT. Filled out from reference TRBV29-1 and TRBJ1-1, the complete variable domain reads SAVISQKPSRDICQRGTSLTIQCQVDSQVTMMFWYRQQPGQSLTLIATANQGSEATYESGFVIDKFPISRPNLTFSTLTVSNMSPEDSSIYLCSVWGGLSTEAFFGQGTRLTVV.

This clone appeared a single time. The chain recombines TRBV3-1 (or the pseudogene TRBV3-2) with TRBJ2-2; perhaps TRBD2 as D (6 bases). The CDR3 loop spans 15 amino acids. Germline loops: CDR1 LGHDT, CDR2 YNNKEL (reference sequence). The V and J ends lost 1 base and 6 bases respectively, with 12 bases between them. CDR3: CASSQGGTPAGELFF. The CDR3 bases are TGTGCCAGCAGCCAAGGAGGGACTCCTGCCGGGGAGCTGTTTTTT.

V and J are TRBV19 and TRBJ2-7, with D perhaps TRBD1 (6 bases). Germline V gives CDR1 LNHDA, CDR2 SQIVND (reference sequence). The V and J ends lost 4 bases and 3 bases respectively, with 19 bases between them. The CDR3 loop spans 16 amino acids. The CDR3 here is CASSTTETGSLYEQYF. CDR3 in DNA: TGTGCCAGTAGTACCACAGAGACAGGTTCCCTCTACGAGCAGTACTTC.

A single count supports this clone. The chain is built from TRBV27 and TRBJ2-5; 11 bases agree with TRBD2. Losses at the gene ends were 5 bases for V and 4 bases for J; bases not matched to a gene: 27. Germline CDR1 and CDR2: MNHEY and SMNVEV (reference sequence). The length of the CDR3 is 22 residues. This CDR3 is CASSQTGGGHEGLAGGIETQYF. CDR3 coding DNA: TGTGCCAGCAGTCAAACAGGGGGCGGTCATGAAGGGCTAGCGGGGGGAATAGAGACCCAGTACTTC.

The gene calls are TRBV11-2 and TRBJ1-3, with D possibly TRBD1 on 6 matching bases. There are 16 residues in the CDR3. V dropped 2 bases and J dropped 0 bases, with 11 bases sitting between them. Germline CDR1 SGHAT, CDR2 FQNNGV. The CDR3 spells CASSLTRTVSGNTIYF. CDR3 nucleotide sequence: TGTGCCAGCAGCTTAACCCGGACAGTCTCTGGAAACACCATATATTTT. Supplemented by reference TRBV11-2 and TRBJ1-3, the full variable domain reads EAGVAQSPRYKIIEKRQSVAFWCNPISGHATLYWYQQILGQGPKLLIQFQNNGVVDDSQLPKDRFSAERLKGVDSTLKIQPAKLEDSAVYLCASSLTRTVSGNTIYFGEGSWLTVV.

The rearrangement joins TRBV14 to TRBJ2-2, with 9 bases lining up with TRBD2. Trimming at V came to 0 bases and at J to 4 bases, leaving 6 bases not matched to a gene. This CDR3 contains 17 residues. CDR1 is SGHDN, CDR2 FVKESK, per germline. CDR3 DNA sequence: TGTGCCAGCAGCCAAGATCAGCGGGGGGCCTTCACCGGGGAGCTGTTTTTT. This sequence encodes CASSQDQRGAFTGELFF.

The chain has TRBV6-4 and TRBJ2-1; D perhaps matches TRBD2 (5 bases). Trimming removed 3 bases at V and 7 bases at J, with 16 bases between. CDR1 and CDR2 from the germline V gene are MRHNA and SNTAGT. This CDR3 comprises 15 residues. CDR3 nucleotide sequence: TGTGCCAGCAGTGAGCTTGGCGGCACGGGGAATGAGCAGTTCTTC. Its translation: CASSELGGTGNEQFF.

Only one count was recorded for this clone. The CDR3 loop is CASSAGGNDEAFF. CDR3 DNA: TGTGCCAGTAGTGCAGGGGGAAATGATGAAGCTTTCTTT. The chain links TRBV19 to TRBJ1-1; TRBD1 matches 7 bases. The CDR3 has 13 residues. Germline V gives CDR1 LNHDA, CDR2 SQIVND (reference sequence). V shed 5 bases, J shed 7 bases, and the junction held 7 bases outside the gene matches.

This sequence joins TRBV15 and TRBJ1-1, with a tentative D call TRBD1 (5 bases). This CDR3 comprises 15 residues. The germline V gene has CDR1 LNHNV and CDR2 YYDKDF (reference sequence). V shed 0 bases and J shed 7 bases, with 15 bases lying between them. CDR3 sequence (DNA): TGTGCCACCAGCAGAGATCTGGTCGGGACTTTTGAAGCTTTCTTT. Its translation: CATSRDLVGTFEAFF.

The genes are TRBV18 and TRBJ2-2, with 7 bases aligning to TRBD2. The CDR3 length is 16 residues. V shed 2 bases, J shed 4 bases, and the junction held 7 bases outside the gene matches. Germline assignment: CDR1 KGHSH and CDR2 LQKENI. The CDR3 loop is CASSPTMGGSTGELFF. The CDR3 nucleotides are TGTGCCAGCTCACCAACTATGGGGGGGAGCACCGGGGAGCTGTTTTTT.

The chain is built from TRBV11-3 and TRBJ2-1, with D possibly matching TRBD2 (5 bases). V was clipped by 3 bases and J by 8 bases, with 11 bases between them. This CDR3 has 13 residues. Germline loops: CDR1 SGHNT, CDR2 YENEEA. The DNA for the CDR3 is TGTGCCAGCAGCTTCGACTACGGGGATGAGCAGTTCTTC. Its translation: CASSFDYGDEQFF.

CDR3 nucleotides: TGTGCCAGCAGCTTGGCAGGACAGCTCTCCTACGAGCAGTACTTC. Amino acid sequence: CASSLAGQLSYEQYF. This chain connects TRBV5-5 to TRBJ2-7; D perhaps matches TRBD1 (6 bases). CDR3 length: 15 amino acids. Germline CDR1 is SGHKS and CDR2 is YYEKEE (reference sequence). The V gene lost 0 bases and the J gene lost 0 bases, with 10 bases spanning the gap.

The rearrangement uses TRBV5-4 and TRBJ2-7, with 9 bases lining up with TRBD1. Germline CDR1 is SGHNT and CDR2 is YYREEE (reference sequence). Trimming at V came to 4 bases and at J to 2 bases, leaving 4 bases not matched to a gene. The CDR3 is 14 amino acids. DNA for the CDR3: TGTGCCAGCAGCCTGGACAGGGGCCCCTACGAGCAGTACTTC. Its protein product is CASSLDRGPYEQYF. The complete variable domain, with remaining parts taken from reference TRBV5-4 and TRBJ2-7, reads ETGVTQSPTHLIKTRGQQVTLRCSSQSGHNTVSWYQQALGQGPQFIFQYYREEENGRGNFPPRFSGLQFPNYSSELNVNALELDDSALYLCASSLDRGPYEQYFGPGTRLTVT.

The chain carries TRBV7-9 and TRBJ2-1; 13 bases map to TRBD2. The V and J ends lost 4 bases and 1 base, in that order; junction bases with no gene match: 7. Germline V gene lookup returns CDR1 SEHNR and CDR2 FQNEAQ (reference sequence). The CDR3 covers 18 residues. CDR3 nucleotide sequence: TGTGCCAGCAGCTCCTGGACTAGCGGGAGCGGATCCTACAATGAGCAGTTCTTC. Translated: CASSSWTSGSGSYNEQFF.